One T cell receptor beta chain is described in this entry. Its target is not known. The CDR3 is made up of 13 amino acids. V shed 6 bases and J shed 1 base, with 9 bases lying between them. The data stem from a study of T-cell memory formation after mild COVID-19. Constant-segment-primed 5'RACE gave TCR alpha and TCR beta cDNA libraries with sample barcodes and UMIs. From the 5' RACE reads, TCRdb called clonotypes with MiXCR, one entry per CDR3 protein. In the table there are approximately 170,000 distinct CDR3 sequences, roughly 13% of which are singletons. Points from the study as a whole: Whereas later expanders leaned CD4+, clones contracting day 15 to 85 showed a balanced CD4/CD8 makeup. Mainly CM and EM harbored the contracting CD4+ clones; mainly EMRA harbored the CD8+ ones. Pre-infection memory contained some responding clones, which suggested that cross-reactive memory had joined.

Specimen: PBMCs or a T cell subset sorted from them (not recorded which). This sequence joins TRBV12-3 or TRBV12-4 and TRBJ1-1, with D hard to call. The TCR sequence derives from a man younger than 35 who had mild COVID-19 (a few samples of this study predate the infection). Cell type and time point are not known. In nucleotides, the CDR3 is TGTGCCAGCAGCCCGACATCGAACACTGAAGCTTTCTTT. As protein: CASSPTSNTEAFF.